This T cell receptor beta chain was identified in a study of blood T cell repertoires in COVID-19. This CDR3 region has 13 residues. Trimming cost V 5 bases and J 7 bases; bases outside gene matches: 1. Per the germline V gene, CDR1 is MDHEN and CDR2 is SYDVKM. In the original workflow: Estimated nucleated cell counts came from reference gene primer amplification. Measured with immunoSEQ multiplex PCR; TCRdb has only the in-frame clones, and not every one. V and J calls and clone size are as listed in that table; D and trimming were resolved from the DNA. The top ten clones hold just under 8.5% of a sample with roughly 200,000 clones, more than 70% of them seen once.

J is TRBJ2-1 and V is TRBV28, with TRBD2 matching 11 bases. The sequence derives from a woman aged 55-70 years with acute or convalescent COVID-19. Source material: peripheral blood. The CDR3 region is CASSTSGRNEQFF. The CDR3 DNA reads TGTGCCAGCAGTACTAGCGGGAGAAATGAGCAGTTCTTC. The full variable domain, rest sourced from reference TRBV28 and TRBJ2-1, is DVKVTQSSRYLVKRTGEKVFLECVQDMDHENMFWYRQDPGLGLRLIYFSYDVKMKEKGDIPEGYSVSREKKERFSLILESASTNQTSMYLCASSTSGRNEQFFGPGTRLTVL.